The 12 T cell receptor beta chains reported below all come from one sample, sequenced in a study of blood T cell repertoires in COVID-19. Here immunoSEQ multiplex PCR was the method, and the copy in TCRdb shows in-frame clones only, minus some. This sample has about 240,000 clones, with roughly 86% found just once. The sequenced sample was peripheral blood. The receptors stem from a woman aged 70-85 years with active or convalescent COVID-19.

This clone was counted only a few times. V is TRBV6-6 and J is TRBJ1-3; no firm D call. Looked up from germline, CDR1 is MNHNY and CDR2 is SVGAGI (reference sequence). The CDR3 totals 13 residues. V shed 7 bases and J shed 8 bases, with 15 bases lying between them. CDR3 in DNA: TGTGCCAGCAAGAGGGTGGTGGTGGACACCATATATTTT. Amino acids: CASKRVVVDTIYF.

The rearrangement uses TRBV10-1 and TRBJ1-6; 10 bases are a match to TRBD1. There are 14 residues in the CDR3. Losses at the gene ends were 6 bases for V and 7 bases for J; bases not matched to a gene: 3. Per the germline V gene, CDR1 is WNHNN and CDR2 is SYGVQD (reference sequence). The CDR3 nucleotides read TGCGCCAGCAGGGGGACAGGGGTGAATTCACCCCTCCACTTT. Translated, it gives CASRGTGVNSPLHF.

This chain uses TRBV6-4 with TRBJ2-2; D gene uncertain. Deletions cut 6 bases from V and 5 bases from J, with 10 bases between. Germline values: CDR1 MRHNA, CDR2 SNTAGT. The CDR3 contains 13 residues. CDR3 nucleotide sequence: TGTGCCAGCAGCCCCGAGTTAACCGGGGAGCTGTTTTTT. Translating it yields CASSPELTGELFF.

The sample holds a few counts of this clone. J is TRBJ1-2 and V is TRBV6-5; tentatively, D is TRBD1 (6 bases). Germline assignment: CDR1 MNHEY and CDR2 SVGAGI. The V end lost 6 bases, the J end lost 6 bases, and 11 bases lay between the germline ends. This CDR3 comprises 12 residues. CDR3 DNA: TGTGCCAGCAGGCAGGGGTTTAATGGCTACACCTTC. This encodes CASRQGFNGYTF.

DNA for the CDR3: TGTGCCAGCAGTTTAAGGTCCCTAGGGACAGGGGTCTACGAGCAGTACTTC. It codes for CASSLRSLGTGVYEQYF. The genes are TRBV27 and TRBJ2-7; TRBD1 matches at 10 bases. CDR1 is MNHEY, CDR2 SMNVEV, per germline (reference sequence). This CDR3 contains 17 residues. The V and J ends lost 2 bases and 3 bases, in that order; junction bases with no gene match: 10.

The V gene is TRBV5-1, the J gene TRBJ1-2; possibly TRBD1 for D (6 bases). The germline V gene encodes CDR1 SGHRS and CDR2 YFSETQ. The V end lost 3 bases, the J end lost 4 bases, and 13 bases lay between the germline ends. CDR3 length: 14 amino acids. CDR3: CASSSTQGTYGYTF. The CDR3 coding sequence is TGCGCCAGCAGCTCGACACAGGGAACCTATGGCTACACCTTC.

The chain uses TRBV5-1 and TRBJ1-2; tentatively, D is TRBD1 (5 bases). Looked up from germline, CDR1 is SGHRS and CDR2 is YFSETQ. The CDR3 loop spans 16 amino acids. Trimming left V 4 bases short and J 4 bases short, with 20 bases between. CDR3 in amino acids: CASSPEGSRVRYGYTF. The DNA of the CDR3 is TGCGCCAGCAGCCCGGAGGGGAGCAGGGTCCGCTATGGCTACACCTTC. Using reference TRBV5-1 and TRBJ1-2 for the parts outside the CDR3, the full variable domain is KAGVTQTPRYLIKTRGQQVTLSCSPISGHRSVSWYQQTPGQGLQFLFEYFSETQRNKGNFPGRFSGRQFSNSRSEMNVSTLELGDSALYLCASSPEGSRVRYGYTFGSGTRLTVV.

This chain connects TRBV7-6 to TRBJ1-3; D not certain. The CDR3 is made up of 16 amino acids. CDR1 and CDR2 (germline): SGHVS, FNYEAQ. Between the trimmed V and J ends, which lost 5 bases and 1 base, there was a span of 15 bases. The CDR3 protein is CASSIGRRQSGNTIYF. CDR3 bases: TGTGCCAGCAGCATCGGGAGGAGGCAATCTGGAAACACCATATATTTT.

The chain joins TRBV3-1 (or the pseudogene TRBV3-2) to TRBJ2-3, with 9 bases matching TRBD2. Germline V lookup: CDR1 LGHDT, CDR2 YNNKEL (reference sequence). V gave up 5 bases and J gave up 2 bases; unmatched junction bases: 11. The CDR3 length is 17 residues. The CDR3 sequence is CASSLRSGGPTTDTQYF. The CDR3 DNA sequence: TGTGCCAGCAGCTTAAGAAGCGGGGGGCCAACCACAGATACGCAGTATTTT.

This chain joins TRBV6-5 and TRBJ2-5; D might be TRBD2 (6 bases). The CDR3 runs 12 residues. The V end was cut by 5 bases, the J end by 5 bases, with 9 bases between. Germline loops: CDR1 MNHEY, CDR2 SVGAGI. CDR3 residues: CASSRGLETQYF. The CDR3 bases are TGTGCCAGCAGTCGGGGGTTGGAGACCCAGTACTTC.

V and J are TRBV6-2 or TRBV6-3 and TRBJ1-1, with D hard to call. Trimming took 5 bases from V and 10 from J, leaving 17 bases between them. Germline V gene sequence: CDR1 MNHEY, CDR2 SVGEGT. The CDR3 loop spans 13 amino acids. CDR3 in DNA: TGTGCCAGCAGTGAGCAGGTGCTGGGTGGAGCTTTCTTT. Protein: CASSEQVLGGAFF.

Note on this clone: A junction end diverges from the germline sequence, so it may reflect a read error. The V gene is TRBV6-2 or TRBV6-3, the J gene TRBJ2-3, with 8 bases matching TRBD2. Germline V gives CDR1 MNHEY, CDR2 SVGEGT. The CDR3 runs 16 residues. The CDR3 coding sequence is TGTGCCACCAGTCGGCCCGGGGGGGCGAGCACAGATACGCAGTATTTT. Its protein product is CATSRPGGASTDTQYF.